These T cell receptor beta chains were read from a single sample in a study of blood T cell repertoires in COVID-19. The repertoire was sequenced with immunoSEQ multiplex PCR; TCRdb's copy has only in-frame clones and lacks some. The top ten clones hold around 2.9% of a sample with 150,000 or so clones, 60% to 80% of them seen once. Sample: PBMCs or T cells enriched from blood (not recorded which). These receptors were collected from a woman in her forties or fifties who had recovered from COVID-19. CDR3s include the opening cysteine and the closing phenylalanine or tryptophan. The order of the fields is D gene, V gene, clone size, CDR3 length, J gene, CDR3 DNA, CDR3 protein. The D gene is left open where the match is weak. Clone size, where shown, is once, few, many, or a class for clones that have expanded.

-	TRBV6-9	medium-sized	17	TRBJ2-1	TGTGCCAGCAGTTATGGAGGGTCCCCCCTCAACGTTCGGAAGCAGTTCTTC	CASSYGGSPLNVRKQFF
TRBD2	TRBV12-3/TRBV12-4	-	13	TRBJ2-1	TGTGCCAGCAGTTTTGGACTAGTGGGTGAGCAGTTCTTC	CASSFGLVGEQFF
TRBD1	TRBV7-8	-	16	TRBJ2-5	TGTGCCAGCAGCTCAGAGGGACAGGGGGTCGGGGAGACCCAGTACTTC	CASSSEGQGVGETQYF
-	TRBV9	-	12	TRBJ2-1	TGTGCCAGCAGCGGCCCACTTAATGAGCAGTTCTTC	CASSGPLNEQFF
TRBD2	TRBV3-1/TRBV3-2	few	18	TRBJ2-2	TGTGCCAGCAGCCACAGCCCCCGGGACCCGGGGGGGAAAGGGGAGCTGTTTTTT	CASSHSPRDPGGKGELFF
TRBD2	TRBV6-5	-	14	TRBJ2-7	TGTGCCAGCAGTTACTCGGGGGGGTCAGCTGAGCAGTACTTC	CASSYSGGSAEQYF
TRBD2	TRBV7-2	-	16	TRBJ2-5	TGTGCCAGCAGCTTAGTAGCTAGCGGGACCCAAGAGACCCAGTACTTC	CASSLVASGTQETQYF
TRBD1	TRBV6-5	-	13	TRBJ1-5	TGTGCCAGCAGAACAGGGGGAGGACAGCCCCAGCATTTT	CASRTGGGQPQHF
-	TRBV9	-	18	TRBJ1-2	TGTGCCAGCAGCGTTGACAGGACCCCCCACCCAGAAACCTATGGCTACACCTTC	CASSVDRTPHPETYGYTF
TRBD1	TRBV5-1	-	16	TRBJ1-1	TGCGCCAGCAGCAGGACGATAAAGGGGACAGCCCCTGAAGCTTTCTTT	CASSRTIKGTAPEAFF
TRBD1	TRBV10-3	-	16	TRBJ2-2	TGTGCCATCAGTGCCCGGGACAGGACGAACACCGGGGAGCTGTTTTTT	CAISARDRTNTGELFF
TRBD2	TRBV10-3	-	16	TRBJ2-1	TGTGCCATCAGTGAATGGGCTAGCGGGGCAAGCAATGAGCAGTTCTTC	CAISEWASGASNEQFF
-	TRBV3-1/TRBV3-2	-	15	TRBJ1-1	TGTGCCAGCAGCCAGGCCACAGGGTCGAACACTGAAGCTTTCTTT	CASSQATGSNTEAFF
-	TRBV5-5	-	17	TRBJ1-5	TGTGCCAGCAGCGGGTCCGGGACACCATCCTTCCGATGGCCCCAGCATTTT	CASSGSGTPSFRWPQHF
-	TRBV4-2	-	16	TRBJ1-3	TGTGCCAGCAGCCAATATGAGTCAACAGAGGGAAACACCATATATTTT	CASSQYESTEGNTIYF
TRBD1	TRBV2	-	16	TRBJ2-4	TGTGCCAGCAGTGAATTGAGACAGGGGATTGGAAACATTCAGTACTTC	CASSELRQGIGNIQYF
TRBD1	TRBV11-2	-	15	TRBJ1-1	TGTGCCAGCAGCCAACAAACAGGGGTGGTAGAGAAAGCTTTCTTT	CASSQQTGVVEKAFF
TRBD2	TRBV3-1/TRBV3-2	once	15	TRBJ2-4	TGTGCCAGCAGCCATAGCGGGAACTCCAAAAACATTCAGTACTTC	CASSHSGNSKNIQYF